This T cell receptor beta chain stems from a study of human CD8 memory T cell subsets. UMI-labeled 5' RACE was used to make TCR beta libraries. TCRdb reprocessed the 5' RACE reads and reports one entry per CDR3 protein, with no DNA. The ten top clones account for 22%, within a sample of almost 9,500 distinct CDR3 sequences. CDR1 and CDR2 (germline): SGHRS, YFSETQ. There are 14 residues in the CDR3. Total CD8+ T cells were enriched by negative magnetic separation. RNA originated from duplicate vials containing over 120,000 sorted CD8+ T cells per subset. This clonotype originated in a human donor in good health. This chain links TRBV5-1 with TRBJ1-1. Sequencing input: CD8+ T cells from PBMCs. The CDR3 sequence: CASSLDRGKTEAFF.